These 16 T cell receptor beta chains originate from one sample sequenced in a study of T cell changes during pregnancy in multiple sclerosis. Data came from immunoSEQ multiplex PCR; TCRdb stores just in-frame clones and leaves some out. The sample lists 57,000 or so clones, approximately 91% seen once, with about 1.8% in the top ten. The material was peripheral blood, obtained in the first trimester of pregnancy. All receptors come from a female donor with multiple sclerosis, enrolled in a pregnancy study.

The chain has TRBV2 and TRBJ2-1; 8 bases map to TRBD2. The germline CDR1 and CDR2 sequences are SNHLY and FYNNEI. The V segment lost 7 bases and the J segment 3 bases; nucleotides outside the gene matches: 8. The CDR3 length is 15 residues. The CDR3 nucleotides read TGTGCCAGCATACCACGGGAGGGCAACTACAATGAGCAGTTCTTC. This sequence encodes CASIPREGNYNEQFF. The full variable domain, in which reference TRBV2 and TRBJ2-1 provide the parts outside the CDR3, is EPEVTQTPSHQVTQMGQEVILRCVPISNHLYFYWYRQILGQKVEFLVSFYNNEISEKSEIFDDQFSVERPDGSNFTLKIRSTKLEDSAMYFCASIPREGNYNEQFFGPGTRLTVL.

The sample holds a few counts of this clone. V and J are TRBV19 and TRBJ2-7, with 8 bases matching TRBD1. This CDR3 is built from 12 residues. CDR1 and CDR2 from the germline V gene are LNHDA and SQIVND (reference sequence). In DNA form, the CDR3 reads TGTGCGTCCGGACAGGGTTTTGGCGAGCAGTACTTC. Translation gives CASGQGFGEQYF.

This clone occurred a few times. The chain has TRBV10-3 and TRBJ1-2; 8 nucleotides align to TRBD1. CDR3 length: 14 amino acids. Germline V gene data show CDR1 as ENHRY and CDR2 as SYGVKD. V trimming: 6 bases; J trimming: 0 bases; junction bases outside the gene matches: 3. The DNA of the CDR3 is TGTGCCATCAGGGGACAGGCGCCTAACTATGGCTACACCTTC. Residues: CAIRGQAPNYGYTF.

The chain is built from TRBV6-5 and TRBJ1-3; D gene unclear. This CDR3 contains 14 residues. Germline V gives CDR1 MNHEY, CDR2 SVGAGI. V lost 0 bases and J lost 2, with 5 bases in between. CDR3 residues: CASSYSAAGNTIYF. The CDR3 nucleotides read TGTGCCAGCAGTTACTCGGCAGCTGGAAACACCATATATTTT.

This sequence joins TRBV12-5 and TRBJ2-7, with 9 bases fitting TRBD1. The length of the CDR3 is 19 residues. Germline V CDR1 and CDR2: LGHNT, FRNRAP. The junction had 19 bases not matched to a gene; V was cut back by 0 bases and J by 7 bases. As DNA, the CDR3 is TGTGCTAGTGGTTTGGTAATACGGGCGCCGGGACAGGGCCAAGGGGAGCAGTACTTC. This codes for CASGLVIRAPGQGQGEQYF.

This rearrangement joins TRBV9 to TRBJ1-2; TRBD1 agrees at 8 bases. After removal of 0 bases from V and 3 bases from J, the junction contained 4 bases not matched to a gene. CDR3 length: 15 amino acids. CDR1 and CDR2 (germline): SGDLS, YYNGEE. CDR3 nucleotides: TGTGCCAGCAGCGTAGATACAGGGGGTCACTATGGCTACACCTTC. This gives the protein CASSVDTGGHYGYTF. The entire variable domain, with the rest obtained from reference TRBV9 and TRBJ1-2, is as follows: DSGVTQTPKHLITATGQRVTLRCSPRSGDLSVYWYQQSLDQGLQFLIQYYNGEERAKGNILERFSAQQFPDLHSELNLSSLELGDSALYFCASSVDTGGHYGYTFGSGTRLTVV.

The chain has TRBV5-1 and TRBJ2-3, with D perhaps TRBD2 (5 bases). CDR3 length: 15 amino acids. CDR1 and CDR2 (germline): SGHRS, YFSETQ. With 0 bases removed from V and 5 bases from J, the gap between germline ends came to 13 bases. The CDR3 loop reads CASSLASRTGDTQYF. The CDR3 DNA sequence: TGCGCCAGCAGCTTGGCCAGTAGGACTGGAGATACGCAGTATTTT.

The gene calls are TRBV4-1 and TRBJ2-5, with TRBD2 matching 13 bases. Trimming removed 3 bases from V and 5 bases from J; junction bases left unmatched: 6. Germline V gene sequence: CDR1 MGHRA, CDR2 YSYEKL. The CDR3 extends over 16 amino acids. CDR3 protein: CASSQTSGRSGETQYF. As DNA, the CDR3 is TGCGCCAGCAGCCAGACTAGCGGGAGGAGCGGGGAGACCCAGTACTTC.

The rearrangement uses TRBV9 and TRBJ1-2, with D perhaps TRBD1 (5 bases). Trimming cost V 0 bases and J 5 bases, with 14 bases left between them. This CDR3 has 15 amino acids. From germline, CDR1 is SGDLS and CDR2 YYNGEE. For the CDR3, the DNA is TGTGCCAGCAGCGTAGCACCAGGGCAAAAGTATGGCTACACCTTC. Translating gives CASSVAPGQKYGYTF.

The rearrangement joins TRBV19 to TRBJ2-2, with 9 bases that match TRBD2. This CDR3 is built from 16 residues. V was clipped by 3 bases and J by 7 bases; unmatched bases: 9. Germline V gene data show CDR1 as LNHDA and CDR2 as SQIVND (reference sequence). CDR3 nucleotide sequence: TGTGCCAGTAGTATCCGTCTAGCGGGAAAGTTCGGGGAGCTGTTTTTT. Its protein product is CASSIRLAGKFGELFF.

The CDR3 here is CASRGPRGAQPQHF. CDR3 DNA sequence: TGTGCCAGCAGGGGTCCCCGGGGGGCTCAGCCCCAGCATTTT. The genes are TRBV2 and TRBJ1-5; perhaps TRBD1 as D (6 bases). The germline V gene encodes CDR1 SNHLY and CDR2 FYNNEI. V lost 6 bases and J lost 6, with 15 bases in between. This CDR3 comprises 14 residues.

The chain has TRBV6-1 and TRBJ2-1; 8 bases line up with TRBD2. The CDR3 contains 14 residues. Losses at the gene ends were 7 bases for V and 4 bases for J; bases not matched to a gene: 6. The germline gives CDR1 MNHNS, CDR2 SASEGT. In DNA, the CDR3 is TGTGCCAGCACCTTAGCGGGAACTTACAATGAGCAGTTCTTC. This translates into CASTLAGTYNEQFF.

CDR3 coding DNA: TGTGCCAGTAAAGGAAAGACAGCCCCGAACACTGAAGCTTTCTTT. The encoded protein is CASKGKTAPNTEAFF. The rearrangement links TRBV19 to TRBJ1-1; tentatively, D is TRBD1 (5 bases). In germline, CDR1 is LNHDA, CDR2 SQIVND (reference sequence). The V and J ends lost 7 bases and 1 base respectively, with 16 bases between them. The CDR3 is 15 residues long. The full variable domain, with the rest looked up from reference TRBV19 and TRBJ1-1, is DGGITQSPKYLFRKEGQNVTLSCEQNLNHDAMYWYRQDPGQGLRLIYYSQIVNDFQKGDIAEGYSVSREKKESFPLTVTSAQKNPTAFYLCASKGKTAPNTEAFFGQGTRLTVV.

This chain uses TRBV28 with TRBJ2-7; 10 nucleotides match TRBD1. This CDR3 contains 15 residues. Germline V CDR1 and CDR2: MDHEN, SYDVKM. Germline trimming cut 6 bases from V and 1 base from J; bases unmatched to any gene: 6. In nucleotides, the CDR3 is TGTGCCAGCAGGTGGCGGGACAGGGGTTCCTACGAGCAGTACTTC. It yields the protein CASRWRDRGSYEQYF.

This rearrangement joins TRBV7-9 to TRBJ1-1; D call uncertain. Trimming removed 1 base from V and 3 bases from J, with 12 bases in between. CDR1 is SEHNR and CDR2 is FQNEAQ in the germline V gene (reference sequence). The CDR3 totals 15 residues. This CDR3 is CASSLGTSVDTEAFF. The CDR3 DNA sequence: TGTGCCAGCAGCTTAGGTACTTCGGTGGACACTGAAGCTTTCTTT. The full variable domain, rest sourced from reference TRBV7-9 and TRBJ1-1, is DTGVSQNPRHKITKRGQNVTFRCDPISEHNRLYWYRQTLGQGPEFLTYFQNEAQLEKSRLLSDRFSAERPKGSFSTLEIQRTEQGDSAMYLCASSLGTSVDTEAFFGQGTRLTVV.

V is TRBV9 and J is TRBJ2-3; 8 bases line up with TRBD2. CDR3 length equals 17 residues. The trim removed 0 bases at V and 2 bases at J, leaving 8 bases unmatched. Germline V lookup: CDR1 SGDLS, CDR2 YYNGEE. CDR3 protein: CASSVGGGGRTTDTQYF. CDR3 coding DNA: TGTGCCAGCAGCGTAGGGGGGGGCGGGAGGACCACAGATACGCAGTATTTT.